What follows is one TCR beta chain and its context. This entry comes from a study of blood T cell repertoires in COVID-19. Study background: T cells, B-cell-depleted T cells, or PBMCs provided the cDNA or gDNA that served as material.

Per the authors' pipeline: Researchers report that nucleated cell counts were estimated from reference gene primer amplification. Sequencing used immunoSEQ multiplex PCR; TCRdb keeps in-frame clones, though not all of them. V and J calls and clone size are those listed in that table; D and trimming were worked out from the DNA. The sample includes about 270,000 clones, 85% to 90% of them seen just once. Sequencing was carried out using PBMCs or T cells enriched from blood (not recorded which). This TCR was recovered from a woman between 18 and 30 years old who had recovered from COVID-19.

In nucleotides, the CDR3 is TGCGCCAGCAGCTTGCGGGCCGGGGGGGCAGTCGATACGCAGTATTTT. Its protein is CASSLRAGGAVDTQYF. The chain is built from TRBV5-1 and TRBJ2-3, with 8 bases lining up with TRBD2. Germline-derived CDR1 and CDR2 are SGHRS and YFSETQ. The junction had 10 bases not matched to a gene; V was cut back by 1 base and J by 6 bases. The CDR3 spans 16 residues.